This T cell receptor beta chain was sequenced during a study of blood T cell repertoires in COVID-19. The wider study: PBMCs, B-cell-depleted T cells, or T cells provided the cDNA or gDNA that made up the material.

This table comes from immunoSEQ multiplex PCR, and its TCRdb copy is limited to in-frame clones, with some not included. Found here are over 400,000 clones, roughly 89% of them singletons; the top ten hold roughly 8.3%. From germline, CDR1 is SGDLS and CDR2 YYNGEE. The CDR3 extends over 12 amino acids. V shed 3 bases and J shed 5 bases, with 9 bases lying between them. Sequencing was performed on peripheral blood. The V and J genes are TRBV9 and TRBJ2-7; D is possibly TRBD1 (6 bases). This receptor was identified in a woman between 50 and 59 years old with COVID-19, enrolled during active disease. CDR3: CASSAEGDEQYF. CDR3 nucleotide sequence: TGTGCCAGCAGCGCCGAGGGGGACGAGCAGTACTTC. Variable domain in full (rest from reference TRBV9 and TRBJ2-7): DSGVTQTPKHLITATGQRVTLRCSPRSGDLSVYWYQQSLDQGLQFLIQYYNGEERAKGNILERFSAQQFPDLHSELNLSSLELGDSALYFCASSAEGDEQYFGPGTRLTVT.